This TCR beta chain comes out of a study of shared clonotypes between healthy human individuals. Study-wide results and limits: The study generally estimated greater richness for naive than memory subsets. Some naive CD4 clonotypes, roughly 4.5%, turned up in common across several donors.

Data came from immunoSEQ multiplex PCR; TCRdb stores just in-frame clones and leaves some out. The sample has roughly 1,100,000 clones; around 76% are singletons. As for this clone: As yet, its antigen is unknown.

Recent acute infections and vaccinations were absent in the healthy HIV-negative adult donors. The clonotype comes from a man between 18 and 29 years old in good health. Sequenced: memory CD4+ T cells sorted from blood. Subset of the sample: CD45RA-negative fraction.

CDR3 bases: TGTGCCACCCAAACCACCGGGGGGTTGGTAAACAATGAGCAGTTCTTC. Residues: CATQTTGGLVNNEQFF. This rearrangement joins TRBV10-3 to TRBJ2-1, with 7 bases aligning to TRBD2. The CDR3 is 16 residues long. V was clipped by 10 bases and J by 5 bases; unmatched bases: 17. Germline V gene lookup returns CDR1 ENHRY and CDR2 SYGVKD.